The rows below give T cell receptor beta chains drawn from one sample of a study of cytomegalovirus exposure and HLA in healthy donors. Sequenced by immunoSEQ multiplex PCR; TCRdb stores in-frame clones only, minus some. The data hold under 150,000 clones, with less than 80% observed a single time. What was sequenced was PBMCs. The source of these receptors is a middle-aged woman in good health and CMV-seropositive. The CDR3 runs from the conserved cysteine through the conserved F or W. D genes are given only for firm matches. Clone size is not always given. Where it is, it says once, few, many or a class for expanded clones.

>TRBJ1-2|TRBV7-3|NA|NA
TGTGCCAGCAGCGATCCTGGAGGGCGCGGCTATGGCTACACCTTC
CASSDPGGRGYGYTF
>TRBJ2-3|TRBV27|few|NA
TGTGCCAGCAGTCTGACAGCCCCGGATACGCAGTATTTT
CASSLTAPDTQYF
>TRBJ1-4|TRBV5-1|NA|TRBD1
TGCGCCAGCAGCTTGGCCCAACAGGGGATTAATGAAAAACTGTTTTTT
CASSLAQQGINEKLFF
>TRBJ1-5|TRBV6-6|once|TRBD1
TGTGCCAGCAGTAACCGGGACAGCAGCAATCAGCCCCAGCATTTT
CASSNRDSSNQPQHF
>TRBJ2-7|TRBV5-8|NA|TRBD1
TGTGCCAGCAGCCCTAAGCGGGGACAGGGATCCCGGGAGCAGTACTTC
CASSPKRGQGSREQYF
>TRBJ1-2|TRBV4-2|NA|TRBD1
TGTGCCAGCAGCCAAGATCCGGGACAGGGATTTGGTGGCTACACCTTC
CASSQDPGQGFGGYTF
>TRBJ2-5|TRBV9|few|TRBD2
TGTGCCAGCAGCTCTGGGACTAGCGGGGTATCAGAGACCCAGTACTTC
CASSSGTSGVSETQYF
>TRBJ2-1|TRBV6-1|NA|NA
TGTGCCAGCAAGGTAATGGCGGGGCGCGAGCAGTTCTTC
CASKVMAGREQFF
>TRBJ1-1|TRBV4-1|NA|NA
TGCGCCAGCAGCTCCGACAAGGAAGCTTTCTTT
CASSSDKEAFF
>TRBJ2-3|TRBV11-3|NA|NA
TGTGCCAGCAGCTTAGGGCGGCGGAGCACAGATACGCAGTATTTT
CASSLGRRSTDTQYF
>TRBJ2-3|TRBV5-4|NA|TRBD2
TGTGCCAGCAGCTTAGGAAGCGGGGGAGATACGCGGTATTTT
CASSLGSGGDTRYF
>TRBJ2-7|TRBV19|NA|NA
TGTGCCAGTAGTACCCGGGACAACCACTACGAGCAGTACTTC
CASSTRDNHYEQYF
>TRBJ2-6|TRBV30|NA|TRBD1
TGTGCCTGGAGGCAGGGGGCGGGCGGGGCCAACGTCCTGACTTTC
CAWRQGAGGANVLTF
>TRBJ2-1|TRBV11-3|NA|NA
TGTGCCAGCAGCTTAGGGACAGACGTCAATGAGCAGTTCTTC
CASSLGTDVNEQFF
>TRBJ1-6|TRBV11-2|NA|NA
TGTGCCAGCAGCTTAGAGTGGCAGGAAAATTCACCCCTCCACTTT
CASSLEWQENSPLHF
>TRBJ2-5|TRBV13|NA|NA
TGTGCCAGCAGCTTGGCGGAAGAGACCCAGTACTTC
CASSLAEETQYF
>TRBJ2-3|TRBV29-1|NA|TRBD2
TGCAGCTCAAGCGGGGCCACAGATACGCAGTATTTT
CSSSGATDTQYF
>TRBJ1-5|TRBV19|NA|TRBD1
TGTGCCAGTAGTATAGACCCGGGACAGGGGGACCCAAGCAATCAGCCCCAGCATTTT
CASSIDPGQGDPSNQPQHF
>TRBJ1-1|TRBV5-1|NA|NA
TGCGCCAGCAGCTTGGTAGGGGTAGCTGAAGCTTTCTTT
CASSLVGVAEAFF
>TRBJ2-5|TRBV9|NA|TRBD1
TGTGCCAGCAGCTCACGGACAGGGAACGAACCGGAGACCCAGTACTTC
CASSSRTGNEPETQYF
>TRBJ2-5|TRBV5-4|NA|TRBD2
TGTGCCAGCAGCTCTAGCGGGGGGGCCCTTGTAGAGACCCAGTACTTC
CASSSSGGALVETQYF
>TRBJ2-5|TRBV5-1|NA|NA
TGCGCCAGCAGCTTGGGCACAGATGAAGAGACCCAGTACTTC
CASSLGTDEETQYF
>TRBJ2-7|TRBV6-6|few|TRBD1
TGTGCCAGCAGTCCCCCCGGGACAGGGTCCTACGAGCAGTACTTC
CASSPPGTGSYEQYF
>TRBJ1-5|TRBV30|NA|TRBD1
TGTGCCTGGAGTACACAGGGGGCTCGCAATCAGCCCCAGCATTTT
CAWSTQGARNQPQHF
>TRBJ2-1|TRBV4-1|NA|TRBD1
TGCGCCAGCAGCCAAGTCCTAGGGGTCCGGGACAGGGTTCATGAGCAGTTCTTC
CASSQVLGVRDRVHEQFF
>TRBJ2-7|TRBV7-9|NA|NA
TGTGCCAGCAGCTCAAATGTCCCCTACGAGCAGTACTTC
CASSSNVPYEQYF
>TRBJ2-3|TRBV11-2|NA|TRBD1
TGTGCCAGCAGTCGGGGACAGGGGGCCACAGATACGCAGTATTTT
CASSRGQGATDTQYF
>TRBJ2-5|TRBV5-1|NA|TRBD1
TGCGCCAGCAGCTGGGGCCAGGGGGCCGGGGAGACCCAGTACTTC
CASSWGQGAGETQYF
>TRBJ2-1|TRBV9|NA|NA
TGTGCCAGCAGCCCTTACCAGGAGGGCAATGAGCAGTTCTTC
CASSPYQEGNEQFF
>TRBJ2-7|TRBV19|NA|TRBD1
TGTGCCAGTAGTATTTTAGAGACAGGGTTAAGCGAGCAGTACTTC
CASSILETGLSEQYF
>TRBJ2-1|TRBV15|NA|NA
TGTGCCACCAGTGCCGTAACAGACCAGGCGGGGCAGTTCTTC
CATSAVTDQAGQFF
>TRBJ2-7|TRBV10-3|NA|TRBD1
TGTGCCATCAGTGAGCCGGGACAGGGGGCAATCCACGAGCAGTACTTC
CAISEPGQGAIHEQYF
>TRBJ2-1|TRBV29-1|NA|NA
TGCAGCGTTGCGGGAGCTAGCGTTTACAATGAGCAGTTCTTC
CSVAGASVYNEQFF
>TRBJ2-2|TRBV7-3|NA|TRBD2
TGTGCCAGCAGCTTATGGGCTAGCGGCGCGAACACCGGGGAGCTGTTTTTT
CASSLWASGANTGELFF
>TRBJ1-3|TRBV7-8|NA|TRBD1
TGTGCCAGCAGCTGGACAGGGTTTCTTGGAAACACCATATATTTT
CASSWTGFLGNTIYF
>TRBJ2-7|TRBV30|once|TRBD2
TGTGCCTGGAGCACGGGTAGCGGGAACTACGAGCAGTACTTC
CAWSTGSGNYEQYF